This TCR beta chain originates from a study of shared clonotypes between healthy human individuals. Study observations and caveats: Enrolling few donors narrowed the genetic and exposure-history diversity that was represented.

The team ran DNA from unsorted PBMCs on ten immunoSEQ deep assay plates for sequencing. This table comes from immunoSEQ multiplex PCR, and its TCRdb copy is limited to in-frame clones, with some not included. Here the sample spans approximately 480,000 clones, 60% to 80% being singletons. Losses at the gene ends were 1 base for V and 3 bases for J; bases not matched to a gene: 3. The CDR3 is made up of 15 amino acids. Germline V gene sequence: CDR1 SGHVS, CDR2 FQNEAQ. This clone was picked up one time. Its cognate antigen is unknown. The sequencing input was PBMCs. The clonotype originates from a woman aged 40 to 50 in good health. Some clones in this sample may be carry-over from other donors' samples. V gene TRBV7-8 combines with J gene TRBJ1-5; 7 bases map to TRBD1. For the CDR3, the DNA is TGTGCCAGCAGCTTAGAGGGGGCGTACAATCAGCCCCAGCATTTT. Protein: CASSLEGAYNQPQHF.